The entry that follows covers one TCR beta chain sequence. Trimming took 4 bases from V and 2 from J, leaving 11 bases between them. This CDR3 region has 13 residues. CDR1 is GTSNPN and CDR2 is SVGIG in the germline V gene (reference sequence). The data are from a study of blood T cell repertoires in COVID-19. On the study more broadly: Acute-phase and convalescent COVID-19 samples originated in the United States, Italy and Spain. T cells, B-cell-depleted T cells, or PBMCs supplied cDNA or gDNA.

Sequencing used immunoSEQ multiplex PCR; TCRdb keeps in-frame clones, though not all of them. The sample has some 100,000 clones; about 90% are singletons. The source is a woman in her seventies with acute or convalescent COVID-19. The J gene is TRBJ1-1, the V gene TRBV30, with a tentative D call TRBD1 (6 bases). The specimen was peripheral blood. CDR3 residues: CAWKPTGNTEAFF. The CDR3 coding sequence is TGTGCCTGGAAGCCGACAGGAAACACTGAAGCTTTCTTT.